These 2 T cell receptor beta chains came from one sample sequenced in a study of blood T cell repertoires in COVID-19. Profiling relied on immunoSEQ multiplex PCR, and the TCRdb table lists in-frame clones only, not all of them. Among about 45,000 clones listed, about nine tenths were seen once. The sequenced sample was peripheral blood. The source is an elderly woman with active COVID-19.

The chain uses TRBV29-1 and TRBJ2-7, with 8 bases identical to TRBD1. Germline V gene lookup returns CDR1 SQVTM and CDR2 ANQGSEA. V was pared by 4 bases and J by 6 bases, with 5 bases of the junction left unmatched. The CDR3 contains 12 residues. The CDR3 nucleotides are TGCAGCGTTGTGTCAGGGGGCGGCGAGCAGTACTTC. Residues: CSVVSGGGEQYF.

Comments on this clone: This may be a read error: a much more frequent sequence differs by one nucleotide. The same CDR3 can be traced to other DNA sequences in this sample. This chain connects TRBV4-3 to TRBJ1-2, with 7 bases fitting TRBD1. The CDR3 has 18 amino acids. Germline V lookup: CDR1 LGHNA, CDR2 YSLEER. The J segment lost 3 bases and the V segment lost 0 bases, leaving 13 bases of the junction unmatched. The CDR3 DNA sequence: TGCGCCAGCAGCCAAGACCTGGTCCGGACAGGACGGCACTATGGCTACACCTTC. Translated: CASSQDLVRTGRHYGYTF.